This T cell receptor (beta chain) was recovered during a study of T-cell reconstitution after alpha-beta-depleted transplantation in children. V gave up 2 bases and J gave up 8 bases, with 16 bases separating them. From germline, CDR1 is GTSNPN and CDR2 SVGIG (reference sequence). There are 15 residues in the CDR3. Notes on the study in general: The origin of alpha-beta T cells about two months after transplant was reportedly several hundred expanded graft clones.

About this clonotype: Its antigen is not known.

Molecular barcoding with unique molecular identifiers was used for the TCRbeta library. TCRdb re-called the PCR reads with MiXCR, one entry per CDR3 protein. Of 350,000 to 500,000 distinct CDR3 sequences in the sample, about 45% are singletons; the top ten hold 25% to 30%. This clonotype was sampled from a girl aged 2-15 years with aplastic anemia, due to receive a stem cell transplant. Sequencing used PBMCs, obtained before TCRalphabeta/CD19-depleted stem cell transplant. The chain couples TRBV30 to TRBJ1-6; possibly TRBD1 for D (5 bases). CDR3 DNA sequence: TGTGCCTGGAGTTTGCCGAAGGCGGGGGATTCACCCCTCCACTTT. Translated: CAWSLPKAGDSPLHF.